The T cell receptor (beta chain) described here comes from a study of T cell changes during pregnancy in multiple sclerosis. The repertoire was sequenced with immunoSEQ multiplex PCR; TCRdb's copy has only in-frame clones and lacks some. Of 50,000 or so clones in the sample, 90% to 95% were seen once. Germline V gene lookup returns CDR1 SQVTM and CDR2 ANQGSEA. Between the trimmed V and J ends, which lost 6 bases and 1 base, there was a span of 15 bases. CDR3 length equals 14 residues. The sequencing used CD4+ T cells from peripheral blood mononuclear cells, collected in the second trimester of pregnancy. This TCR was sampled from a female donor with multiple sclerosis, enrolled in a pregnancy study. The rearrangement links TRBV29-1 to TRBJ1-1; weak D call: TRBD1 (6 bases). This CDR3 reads CSVWDTGGNTEAFF. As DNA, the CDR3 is TGCAGCGTATGGGACACCGGAGGGAACACTGAAGCTTTCTTT.